These 9 T cell receptor beta chains share one sample of origin, sequenced in a study of T cells expressing NK-cell markers. For each CDR3 protein, TCRdb gives one entry from its re-call of the 5' RACE reads, without DNA. The repertoire shows 350,000 to 500,000 distinct CDR3 sequences; the top ten hold 7.3%. Source material: blood T cells: a sorted CD56 or NKG2C T cell subset, CD4+ or CD8+ T cells, or bulk PBMC T cells (not recorded which). Receptor source: a woman between 18 and 75 years old in good health.

This chain links TRBV7-2 with TRBJ1-2; TCRdb's D gene call, TRBD1, goes unchecked for lack of DNA. The CDR3 totals 13 residues. CDR1 and CDR2 (germline): SGHTA, FQGNSA. The CDR3 reads CASSLRDSTGYTF.

The chain joins TRBV4-2 to TRBJ2-7; absent DNA, TCRdb's TRBD1 call cannot be checked. The CDR3 runs to 16 residues. CDR1 LGHNA and CDR2 YNFKEQ come from the germline V gene. CDR3 sequence reads: CASSRLGQSRSYEQYF.

The CDR3 loop is CASSRQPSGTRETQYF. This rearrangement joins TRBV11-2 to TRBJ2-5; with no DNA, the TCRdb D assignment of TRBD2 cannot be verified. This CDR3 spans 16 amino acids. The germline V gene encodes CDR1 SGHAT and CDR2 FQNNGV.

The V and J genes are TRBV10-3 and TRBJ2-3; the TCRdb D gene call, TRBD2, has no DNA to confirm it. The CDR3 runs to 15 residues. Germline V gene sequence: CDR1 ENHRY, CDR2 SYGVKD. This CDR3 is CAIRDDGGGVDTQYF.

The chain has TRBV13 and TRBJ2-7; TCRdb reports TRBD1, a call that lacks DNA to check it against. Germline V lookup: CDR1 PRHDT, CDR2 FYEKMQ (reference sequence). There are 13 residues in the CDR3. The CDR3: CATKTGSDYEQYF.

The rearrangement uses TRBV28 and TRBJ2-1; TCRdb's D call, TRBD2, is unchecked because there is no DNA. Germline assignment: CDR1 MDHEN and CDR2 SYDVKM. This CDR3 spans 14 amino acids. CDR3 region: CASSPGLSWDEQFF. The complete variable domain, with remaining parts taken from reference TRBV28 and TRBJ2-1, reads DVKVTQSSRYLVKRTGEKVFLECVQDMDHENMFWYRQDPGLGLRLIYFSYDVKMKEKGDIPEGYSVSREKKERFSLILESASTNQTSMYLCASSPGLSWDEQFFGPGTRLTVL.

The chain uses TRBV11-2 and TRBJ1-1. This CDR3 comprises 15 residues. Germline CDR1 reads SGHAT; CDR2 reads FQNNGV. CDR3 region: CASSFSSRRDTEAFF.

The chain combines TRBV7-2 with TRBJ2-7; TCRdb indicates TRBD2, and absent DNA this call remains unverified. CDR1 SGHTA and CDR2 FQGNSA come from the germline V gene. The length of the CDR3 is 14 residues. This CDR3 is CASSLGTTPYEQYF.

The V and J genes are TRBV20-1 and TRBJ2-7; TCRdb names TRBD1, which stays unverified in the absence of DNA. The CDR3 has 13 amino acids. The germline V gene has CDR1 DFQATT and CDR2 SNEGSKA (reference sequence). The CDR3 sequence: CSAPGQGQYEQYF.